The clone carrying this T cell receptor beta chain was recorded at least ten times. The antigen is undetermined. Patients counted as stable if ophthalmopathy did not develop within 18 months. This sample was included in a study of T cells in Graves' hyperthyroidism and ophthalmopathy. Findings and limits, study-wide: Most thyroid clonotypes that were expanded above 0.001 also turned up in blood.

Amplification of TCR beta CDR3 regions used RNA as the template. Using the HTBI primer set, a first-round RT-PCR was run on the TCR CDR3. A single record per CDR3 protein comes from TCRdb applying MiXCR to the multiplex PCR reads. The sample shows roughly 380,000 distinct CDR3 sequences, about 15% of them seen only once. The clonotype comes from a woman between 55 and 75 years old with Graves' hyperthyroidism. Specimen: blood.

CDR3 in amino acids: CASSLWRDSIYNEQFF. In DNA form, the CDR3 reads TGTGCCAGCAGCCTCTGGAGAGATTCTATCTACAATGAGCAGTTCTTC. V usage is TRBV11-1 and J usage is TRBJ2-1; D remains unclear. V lost 5 bases, J lost 3 bases, and 17 bases lay in between. Germline V gene data show CDR1 as SGHAT and CDR2 as FQDESV (reference sequence). The CDR3 spans 16 residues.